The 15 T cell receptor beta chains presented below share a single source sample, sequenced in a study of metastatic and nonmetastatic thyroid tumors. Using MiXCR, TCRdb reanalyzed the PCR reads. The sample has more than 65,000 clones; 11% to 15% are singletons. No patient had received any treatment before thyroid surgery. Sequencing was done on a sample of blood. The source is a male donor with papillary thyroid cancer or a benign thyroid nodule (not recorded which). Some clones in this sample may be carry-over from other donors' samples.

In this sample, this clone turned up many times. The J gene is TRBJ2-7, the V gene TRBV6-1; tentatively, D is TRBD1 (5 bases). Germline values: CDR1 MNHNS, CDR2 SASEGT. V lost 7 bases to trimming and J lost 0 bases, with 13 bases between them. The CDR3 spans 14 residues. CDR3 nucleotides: TGTGCCAGCATAGGACACACCGACTCCTACGAGCAGTACTTC. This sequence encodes CASIGHTDSYEQYF.

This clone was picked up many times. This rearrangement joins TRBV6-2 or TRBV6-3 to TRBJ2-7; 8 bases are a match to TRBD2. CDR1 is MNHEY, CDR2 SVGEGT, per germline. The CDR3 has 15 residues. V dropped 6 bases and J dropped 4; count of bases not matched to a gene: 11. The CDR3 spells CASRSPGLVPYEQYF. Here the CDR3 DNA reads TGTGCCAGCAGATCGCCGGGACTAGTTCCGTACGAGCAGTACTTC.

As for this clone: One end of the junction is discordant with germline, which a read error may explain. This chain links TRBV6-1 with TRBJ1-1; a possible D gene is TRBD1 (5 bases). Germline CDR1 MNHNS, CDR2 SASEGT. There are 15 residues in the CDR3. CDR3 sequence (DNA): TGTGCCAGCAGCCAGGACAACCGCATGGGGACTGAGGCTTTCTTT. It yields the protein CASSQDNRMGTEAFF.

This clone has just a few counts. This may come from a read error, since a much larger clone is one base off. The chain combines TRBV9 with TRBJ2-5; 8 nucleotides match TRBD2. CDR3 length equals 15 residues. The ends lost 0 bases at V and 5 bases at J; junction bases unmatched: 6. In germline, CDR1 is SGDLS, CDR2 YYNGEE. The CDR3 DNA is TGTGCCAGCAGCGTAGCGGGAGGGATTGGGGAGACCCAGTACTTC. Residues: CASSVAGGIGETQYF.

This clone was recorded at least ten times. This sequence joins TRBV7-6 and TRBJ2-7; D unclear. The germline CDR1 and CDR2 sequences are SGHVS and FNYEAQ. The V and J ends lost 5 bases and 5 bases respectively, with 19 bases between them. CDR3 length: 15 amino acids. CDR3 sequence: CASSPGPDQGDEQYF. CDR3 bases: TGTGCCAGCAGCCCCGGGCCGGACCAAGGAGACGAGCAGTACTTC.

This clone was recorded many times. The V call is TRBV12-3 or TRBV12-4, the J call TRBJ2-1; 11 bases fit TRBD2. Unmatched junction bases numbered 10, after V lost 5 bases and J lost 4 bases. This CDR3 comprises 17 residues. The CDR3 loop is CASSARRTSGLYNEQFF. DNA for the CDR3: TGTGCCAGCAGTGCTCGCCGGACTAGCGGGTTATACAATGAGCAGTTCTTC.

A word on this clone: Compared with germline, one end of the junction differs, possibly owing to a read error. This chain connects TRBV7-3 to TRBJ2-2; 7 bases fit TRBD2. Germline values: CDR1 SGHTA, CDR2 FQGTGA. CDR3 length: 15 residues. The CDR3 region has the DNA TGTGCCAGTAGCTTAGGCGGGAGAAATACCTGGGAGCTGTTTTTT. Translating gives CASSLGGRNTWELFF.

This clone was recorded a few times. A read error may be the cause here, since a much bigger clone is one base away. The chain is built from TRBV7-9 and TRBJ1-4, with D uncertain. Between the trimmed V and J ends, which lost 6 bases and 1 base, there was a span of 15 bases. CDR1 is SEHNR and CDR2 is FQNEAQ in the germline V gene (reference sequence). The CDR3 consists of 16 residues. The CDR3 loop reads CASRSQVGGTNEKLFF. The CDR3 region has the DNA TGTGCCAGCAGATCCCAGGTAGGAGGAACTAATGAAAAACTGTTTTTT.

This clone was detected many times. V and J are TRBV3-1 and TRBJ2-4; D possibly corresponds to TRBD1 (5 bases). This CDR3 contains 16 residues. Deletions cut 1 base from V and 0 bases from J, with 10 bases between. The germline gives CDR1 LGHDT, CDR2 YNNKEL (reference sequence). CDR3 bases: TGTGCCAGCAGCCAAGGCAGGGTATTAGCCAAAAACATTCAGTACTTC. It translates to CASSQGRVLAKNIQYF.

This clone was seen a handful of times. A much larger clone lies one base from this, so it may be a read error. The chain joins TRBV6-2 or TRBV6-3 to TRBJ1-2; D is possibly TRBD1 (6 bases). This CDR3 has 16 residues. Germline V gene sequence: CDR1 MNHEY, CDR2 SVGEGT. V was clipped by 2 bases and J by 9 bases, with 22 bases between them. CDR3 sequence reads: CASSYGQSTPNCCYTF. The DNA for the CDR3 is TGTGCCAGCAGTTACGGACAGAGCACCCCTAACTGTTGCTACACCTTC.

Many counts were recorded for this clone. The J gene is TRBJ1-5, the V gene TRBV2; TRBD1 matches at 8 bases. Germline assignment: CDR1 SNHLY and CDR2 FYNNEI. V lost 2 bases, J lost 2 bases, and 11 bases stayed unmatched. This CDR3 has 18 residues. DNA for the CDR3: TGTGCCAGCAGTGAATTAGGAGCGCAGACAGGGGGCAATCAGCCCCAGCATTTT. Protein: CASSELGAQTGGNQPQHF.

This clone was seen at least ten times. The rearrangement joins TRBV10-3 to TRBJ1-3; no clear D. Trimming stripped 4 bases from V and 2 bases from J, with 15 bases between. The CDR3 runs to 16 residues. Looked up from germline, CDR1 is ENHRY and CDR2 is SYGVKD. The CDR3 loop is CAISGRGRAAGNTIYF. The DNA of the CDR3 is TGTGCCATCAGTGGGCGCGGGAGGGCCGCTGGAAACACCATATATTTT.

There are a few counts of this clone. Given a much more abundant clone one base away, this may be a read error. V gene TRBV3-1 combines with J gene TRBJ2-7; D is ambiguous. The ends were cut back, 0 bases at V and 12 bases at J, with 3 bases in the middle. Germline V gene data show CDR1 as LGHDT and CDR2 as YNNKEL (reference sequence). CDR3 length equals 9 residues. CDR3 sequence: CASSQEVYF. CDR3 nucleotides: TGTGCCAGCAGCCAAGAGGTGTACTTC.

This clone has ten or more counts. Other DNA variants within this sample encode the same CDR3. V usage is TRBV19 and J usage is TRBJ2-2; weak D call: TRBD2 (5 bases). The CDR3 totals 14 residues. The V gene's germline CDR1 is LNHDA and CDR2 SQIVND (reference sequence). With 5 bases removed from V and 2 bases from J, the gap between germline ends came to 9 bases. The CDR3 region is CASSGSTNTGELFF. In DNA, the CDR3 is TGTGCCAGTAGTGGGAGCACCAACACCGGGGAGCTGTTTTTT.

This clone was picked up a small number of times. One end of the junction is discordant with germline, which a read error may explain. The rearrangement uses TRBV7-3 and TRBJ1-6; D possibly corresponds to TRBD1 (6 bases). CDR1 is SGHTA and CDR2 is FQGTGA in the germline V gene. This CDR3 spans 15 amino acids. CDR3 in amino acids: CASSSSWTEYSPLHF. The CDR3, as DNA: TGTGCCAGTAGCTCCTCCTGGACAGAATATTCACCCCTCCACTTT. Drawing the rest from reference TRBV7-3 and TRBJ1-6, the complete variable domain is GAGVSQTPSNKVTEKGKYVELRCDPISGHTALYWYRQSLGQGPEFLIYFQGTGAADDSGLPNDRFFAVRPEGSVSTLKIQRTERGDSAVYLCASSSSWTEYSPLHFGNGTRLTVT.